This T cell receptor (beta chain) is drawn from a study of T cells in Graves' hyperthyroidism and ophthalmopathy. Ophthalmopathy patients all had a Clinical Activity Score of at least 3, a NOSPECS grade of at least 4 and disease under 3 months old. The CDR3 regions of TCR beta were amplified from RNA transcripts. A set of HTBI primers served as the primers for a first-round RT-PCR of the TCR CDR3. MiXCR was run by TCRdb on the multiplex PCR reads, yielding one entry per CDR3 protein. The data show fewer than 350,000 distinct CDR3 sequences, approximately 19% seen once. Germline V CDR1 and CDR2: DFQATT, SNEGSKA (reference sequence). V was trimmed by 0 bases and J by 1 base, leaving 13 bases between them. The CDR3 contains 15 residues.

Material for sequencing was blood. The rearrangement links TRBV20-1 to TRBJ2-7; maybe TRBD2 (6 bases). This sequence originates from a man aged 45-65 years with Graves' ophthalmopathy. The CDR3 spells CSARDLYGSSYEQYF. For the CDR3, the DNA is TGCAGTGCTAGAGATCTATACGGGAGTTCCTACGAGCAGTACTTC.